The 27 T cell receptor beta chains below come from one sample, sequenced in a study of identical twins. TCRdb analysed the 5' RACE reads with MiXCR anew, one entry per CDR3 protein. The sample lists 1,800,000 or so distinct CDR3 sequences, about 30% seen once, with over 0.25% in the top ten. The sample consisted of cord blood. Receptors originate from a newborn girl in good health.

Worth noting for this clonotype: A junction end diverges from the germline sequence, so it may reflect a read error. The V call is TRBV12-3 or TRBV12-4, the J call TRBJ2-5; no definite D call. CDR3 length: 14 amino acids. CDR3 sequence reads: CASSLPGPQGTQYF. The CDR3 nucleotides read TGTGCCAGCAGTTTACCCGGGCCCCAAGGGACCCAGTACTTC.

The chain recombines TRBV9 with TRBJ2-4; perhaps D is TRBD1 or TRBD2 (5 bases each). The V end lost 3 bases, the J end lost 6 bases, and 10 bases lay between the germline ends. The CDR3 is 13 amino acids. CDR1 SGDLS and CDR2 YYNGEE come from the germline V gene. The CDR3 here is CASSAGDGNIQYF. In DNA form, the CDR3 reads TGTGCCAGCAGCGCTGGGGACGGAAACATTCAGTACTTC. Complete variable domain (other parts from reference TRBV9 and TRBJ2-4): DSGVTQTPKHLITATGQRVTLRCSPRSGDLSVYWYQQSLDQGLQFLIQYYNGEERAKGNILERFSAQQFPDLHSELNLSSLELGDSALYFCASSAGDGNIQYFGAGTRLSVL.

This clonotype was detected a few times. V and J are TRBV2 and TRBJ1-2; possible D gene TRBD1, 6 bases. CDR1 SNHLY and CDR2 FYNNEI come from the germline V gene. With 8 bases removed from V and 4 bases from J, the gap between germline ends came to 11 bases. This CDR3 has 12 residues. The CDR3 is CASPTGAYGYTF. The CDR3 region has the DNA TGTGCCAGCCCGACAGGAGCCTATGGCTACACCTTC.

The chain employs TRBV28 and TRBJ2-1, with D perhaps matching TRBD2 (6 bases). CDR3 length: 15 amino acids. CDR1 MDHEN and CDR2 SYDVKM come from the germline V gene. The germline V and J ends were trimmed by 9 bases and 2 bases, with 17 bases remaining between them. The CDR3 nucleotides read TGTGCCAGTCTTAGCGGTGGAGAGGCCTACAATGAGCAGTTCTTC. Translation: CASLSGGEAYNEQFF.

V is TRBV30 and J is TRBJ1-2; D call uncertain. CDR1 and CDR2 from the germline V gene are GTSNPN and SVGIG (reference sequence). The CDR3 runs 13 residues. Trimming removed 4 bases from V and 3 bases from J, with 12 bases in between. The CDR3 sequence is CAWTVTRDYGYTF. The CDR3 DNA is TGTGCCTGGACAGTCACACGGGACTATGGCTACACCTTC.

This clonotype was seen a handful of times. The chain links TRBV20-1 to TRBJ2-7; 7 positions match TRBD2. V lost 1 base, J lost 4 bases, and 10 bases stayed unmatched. Germline CDR1 and CDR2: DFQATT and SNEGSKA (reference sequence). CDR3 length: 15 amino acids. The CDR3 DNA follows: TGCAGTGCTAGAGCTCTAGGTCGGGAGGTTTACGAGCAGTACTTC. This encodes CSARALGREVYEQYF.

V gene TRBV7-9 combines with J gene TRBJ2-4, with no clear D. The closer fit of TRBJ2-7 to the DNA end suggests the J call may be wrong. The CDR3 runs to 14 residues. The germline gives CDR1 SEHNR, CDR2 FQNEAQ (reference sequence). The CDR3 spells CASSRYDGSYEQYF. The CDR3, as DNA: TGTGCCAGCAGCCGCTATGACGGTTCCTACGAGCAGTACTTC.

The rearrangement joins TRBV7-2 to TRBJ2-3; the D gene is possibly TRBD2 (6 bases). The germline V and J ends were trimmed by 5 bases and 6 bases, with 12 bases remaining between them. CDR1 is SGHTA and CDR2 is FQGNSA in the germline V gene. The CDR3 has 13 amino acids. The CDR3 DNA is TGTGCCAGCAGCCACCGGGACTCCGATACGCAGTATTTT. As protein: CASSHRDSDTQYF. The full variable domain, its missing parts supplied by reference TRBV7-2 and TRBJ2-3, is GAGVSQSPSNKVTEKGKDVELRCDPISGHTALYWYRQSLGQGLEFLIYFQGNSAPDKSGLPSDRFSAERTGGSVSTLTIQRTQQEDSAVYLCASSHRDSDTQYFGPGTRLTVL.

The chain recombines TRBV18 with TRBJ2-1, with D unclear. V was pared by 4 bases and J by 10 bases, with 14 bases between. CDR3 length: 13 amino acids. Germline CDR1 KGHSH, CDR2 LQKENI. The CDR3 sequence: CASSLLGRVEQFF. CDR3 in DNA: TGTGCCAGCTCACTGTTAGGAAGAGTCGAGCAGTTCTTC.

This chain uses TRBV13 with TRBJ2-3; a weak D match, TRBD2 (5 bases). Germline V gene lookup returns CDR1 PRHDT and CDR2 FYEKMQ (reference sequence). Between the trimmed V and J ends, which lost 5 bases and 3 bases, there was a span of 15 bases. The CDR3 sequence is 15 residues long. The CDR3 region is CASSNPVGGTDTQYF. The CDR3 DNA sequence: TGTGCCAGCAGCAATCCCGTTGGAGGTACAGATACGCAGTATTTT.

This clonotype was seen a handful of times. The genes are TRBV20-1 and TRBJ2-7; D tentatively reads TRBD1 or TRBD2 (6 bases each). The CDR3 sequence is 14 residues long. The ends were cut back, 4 bases at V and 0 bases at J, with 13 bases in the middle. Germline V CDR1 and CDR2: DFQATT, SNEGSKA (reference sequence). The CDR3 protein is CSANRPGASYEQYF. The CDR3 DNA follows: TGCAGTGCTAACCGGCCGGGGGCCTCCTACGAGCAGTACTTC.

V gene TRBV27 combines with J gene TRBJ2-7; TRBD2 matches at 7 bases. The CDR3 is 16 residues long. Germline-derived CDR1 and CDR2 are MNHEY and SMNVEV (reference sequence). Unmatched junction bases numbered 11, after V lost 3 bases and J lost 3 bases. DNA of the CDR3: TGTGCCAGCAGTTTGTTAGGGGCGGGAGCAAGCTACGAGCAGTACTTC. This encodes CASSLLGAGASYEQYF.

The J gene is TRBJ2-7, the V gene TRBV20-1; 8 bases match TRBD1. The V and J ends lost 2 bases and 2 bases, in that order; junction bases with no gene match: 5. There are 14 residues in the CDR3. Per the germline V gene, CDR1 is DFQATT and CDR2 is SNEGSKA (reference sequence). For the CDR3, the DNA is TGCAGTGCTAGAACCGGACAGGGCCCCTACGAGCAGTACTTC. Translating gives CSARTGQGPYEQYF.

At least ten counts were recorded for this clonotype. This chain's CDR3 is CATSDLSNQPQHF. DNA of the CDR3: TGTGCCACCAGTGATTTGAGCAATCAGCCCCAGCATTTT. J is TRBJ1-5 and V is TRBV24-1, with D hard to call. Germline V gene data show CDR1 as KGHDR and CDR2 as SFDVKD. V lost 0 bases, J lost 1 base, and 0 bases lay in between. The CDR3 length is 13 residues.

CDR3 protein: CASSFEGLGGNEQFF. Here the CDR3 DNA reads TGTGCCAGCAGTTTCGAGGGACTAGGTGGCAATGAGCAGTTCTTC. V usage is TRBV12-3 or TRBV12-4 and J usage is TRBJ2-1; the match to TRBD2 covers 8 bases. Germline trimming cut 3 bases from V and 6 bases from J; bases unmatched to any gene: 7. The CDR3 spans 15 residues.

Only a few counts were recorded for this clonotype. The rearrangement joins TRBV20-1 to TRBJ2-1; 7 nucleotides line up with TRBD2. The CDR3 consists of 14 residues. From germline, CDR1 is DFQATT and CDR2 SNEGSKA (reference sequence). V lost 3 bases to trimming and J lost 3 bases; unmatched junction nucleotides: 5. The CDR3 here is CSASTGGSYNEQFF. CDR3 in DNA: TGCAGTGCTAGCACGGGAGGTAGCTACAATGAGCAGTTCTTC.

The chain uses TRBV7-2 and TRBJ2-7, with TRBD2 matching 14 bases. V shed 1 base, J shed 0 bases, and the junction held 8 bases outside the gene matches. The CDR3 length is 19 residues. Germline CDR1 and CDR2: SGHTA and FQGNSA. Written as DNA, the CDR3 is TGTGCCAGCAGCTTAGAATCCGGACTAGCGGGGGGATACTCCTACGAGCAGTACTTC. Translated: CASSLESGLAGGYSYEQYF.

The V call is TRBV12-3 or TRBV12-4, the J call TRBJ2-1; 10 bases fit TRBD2. The J call may be in error: the DNA end matches TRBJ2-7 better. The CDR3 sequence is 18 residues long. CDR3 sequence reads: CASSNPLRTSGDYNEQYF. CDR3 DNA sequence: TGTGCCAGCAGCAACCCCTTACGAACTAGCGGGGATTACAATGAGCAGTACTTC.

V usage is TRBV4-2 and J usage is TRBJ2-1; 9 bases are a match to TRBD2. V gave up 3 bases and J gave up 8 bases; unmatched junction bases: 8. The germline CDR1 and CDR2 sequences are LGHNA and YNFKEQ. The CDR3 extends over 15 amino acids. The CDR3 loop reads CASSQIGTSRDEQFF. The CDR3 DNA follows: TGTGCCAGCAGCCAGATAGGGACTAGCAGGGATGAGCAGTTCTTC.

Many counts were recorded for this clonotype. The chain uses TRBV4-2 and TRBJ2-1; 11 bases fit TRBD2. Trimming at V came to 3 bases and at J to 8 bases, leaving 9 bases not matched to a gene. The CDR3 loop spans 16 amino acids. CDR1 and CDR2 (germline): LGHNA, YNFKEQ. CDR3 loop: CASSHITSGGGHEQFF. The CDR3 coding sequence is TGTGCCAGCAGCCACATAACTAGCGGGGGAGGACATGAGCAGTTCTTC.

The chain links TRBV27 to TRBJ2-6; 10 bases are a match to TRBD1. Germline V gene sequence: CDR1 MNHEY, CDR2 SMNVEV (reference sequence). The CDR3 is 19 amino acids. The ends lost 3 bases at V and 1 base at J; junction bases unmatched: 9. The CDR3 protein is CASSLIRQGALSGANVLTF. The CDR3 coding sequence is TGTGCCAGCAGTTTGATTCGACAGGGGGCGCTATCTGGGGCCAACGTCCTGACTTTC.

This clonotype was recorded at least ten times. This chain connects TRBV6-2 or TRBV6-3 to TRBJ1-5; 9 bases align to TRBD1. V was clipped by 5 bases and J by 4 bases; unmatched bases: 9. Per the germline V gene, CDR1 is MNHEY and CDR2 is SVGEGT. This CDR3 spans 16 amino acids. The CDR3 loop reads CASSPYGTGRNQPQHF. The CDR3, as DNA: TGTGCCAGCAGTCCCTACGGGACAGGGAGGAATCAGCCCCAGCATTTT.

The chain combines TRBV12-5 with TRBJ2-1, with D unresolved. The CDR3 has 11 residues. The V gene's germline CDR1 is LGHNT and CDR2 FRNRAP. V lost 1 base and J lost 7, with 2 bases in between. The CDR3 DNA reads as TGTGCTAGTGGTTTGGAAAATGAGCAGTTCTTC. As protein: CASGLENEQFF.

This clonotype was seen a handful of times. The chain couples TRBV18 to TRBJ1-2; D is uncertain. Germline CDR1 and CDR2: KGHSH and LQKENI. The V end was cut by 5 bases, the J end by 2 bases, with 9 bases between. The CDR3 totals 13 residues. CDR3 residues: CASSGSSNYGYTF. CDR3 bases: TGTGCCAGCTCAGGAAGTTCCAACTATGGCTACACCTTC.

The J gene is TRBJ1-1, the V gene TRBV12-3 or TRBV12-4; a possible D gene is TRBD1 (6 bases). CDR3 size: 13 residues. Trimming cost V 6 bases and J 4 bases, with 12 bases left between them. CDR3: CASSRGQSTEAFF. DNA for the CDR3: TGTGCCAGCAGCCGCGGACAGAGCACTGAAGCTTTCTTT.

The rearrangement uses TRBV6-1 and TRBJ1-4; possibly TRBD1 for D (5 bases). The CDR3 has 15 residues. Germline lookup yields CDR1 MNHNS and CDR2 SASEGT. V was shortened by 1 base and J by 6 bases, with 12 bases between the two germline ends. CDR3 amino acids: CASSEDPGADEKLFF. In DNA form, the CDR3 reads TGTGCCAGCAGTGAAGACCCTGGGGCTGATGAAAAACTGTTTTTT.

The table lists this clonotype with a few counts. The V call is TRBV10-2, the J call TRBJ2-1; the match to TRBD2 covers 7 bases. Germline CDR1 is WSHSY and CDR2 is SAAADI. The CDR3 loop spans 17 amino acids. With V trimmed by 5 bases and J by 1 base, 11 bases remained unmatched. In DNA form, the CDR3 reads TGCGCCAGCAGTACCTCCCTAGCGGAAAGGTCCTACAATGAGCAGTTCTTC. This encodes CASSTSLAERSYNEQFF.